The 31 T cell receptor beta chains in this list originate from one sample, sequenced in a study of breast tumors, draining lymph nodes, adjacent tissues. A single record per CDR3 protein comes from TCRdb applying MiXCR to the multiplex PCR reads. The table shows 200,000 to 300,000 distinct CDR3 sequences, with more than 30% occurring only once. Breast cancer patients provided tissue from their axillary draining lymph nodes. The sample consisted of axillary lymph node tissue. These receptors all stem from a female donor with breast cancer. Some clones in this sample may be carry-over from other donors' samples.

The V gene is TRBV20-1, the J gene TRBJ2-4; TRBD2 aligns across 12 bases. The CDR3 extends over 17 amino acids. Per germline, CDR1 DFQATT and CDR2 SNEGSKA (reference sequence). J lost 8 bases, V lost 1 base, and 12 bases had no gene match. The CDR3 DNA follows: TGCAGTGCTAGAGGGCCTGCACTAGCGGGAGGTGTGGACATTCAGTACTTC. Protein sequence: CSARGPALAGGVDIQYF.

This clonotype was detected many times. It may be a read error: a sequence one base away is much more abundant. The chain combines TRBV20-1 with TRBJ1-2; D not certain. The length of the CDR3 is 12 residues. Germline CDR1 DFQATT, CDR2 SNEGSKA (reference sequence). The CDR3: CSARDLVYGSTF. In DNA, the CDR3 is TGCAGTGCTAGAGATCTGGTCTATGGCTCCACCTTC.

The chain links TRBV18 to TRBJ2-1; no clear D gene. CDR3 size: 15 residues. Germline CDR1 reads KGHSH; CDR2 reads LQKENI. Trimming pared 2 bases from V and 2 bases from J, leaving 10 bases between. The CDR3 sequence is CASSPTPAPYNEQFF. For the CDR3, the DNA is TGTGCCAGCTCACCAACTCCCGCTCCCTACAATGAGCAGTTCTTC.

Details on this clonotype: A much larger clonotype is one base distant, so this may be a read error. The conserved phenylalanine or tryptophan normally closing the CDR3 is absent here, so this likely arose from a read error. The V and J genes are TRBV7-9 and TRBJ2-1; D ambiguous. V lost 1 base, J lost 9 bases, and 7 bases lay in between. This CDR3 has 12 amino acids. Per the germline V gene, CDR1 is SEHNR and CDR2 is FQNEAQ (reference sequence). The CDR3 DNA reads TGTGCCAGCAGCTTAGGTCAGTCTGAGCAGTTCCTC. As protein: CASSLGQSEQFL.

Concerning this clonotype: This may arise from a read error, as a much more abundant clone is one base away. V and J are TRBV4-3 and TRBJ1-4, with 7 positions matching TRBD1. This CDR3 comprises 14 residues. Germline loops: CDR1 LGHNA, CDR2 YSLEER. V gave up 4 bases and J gave up 5 bases; unmatched junction bases: 4. CDR3 sequence reads: CASSPGTENEKLFF. The CDR3 nucleotides read TGCGCCAGCAGCCCGGGGACAGAAAATGAAAAACTGTTTTTT.

The sample holds many counts of this clonotype. This chain joins TRBV12-3 or TRBV12-4 and TRBJ2-1; possible D gene TRBD2, 7 bases. This CDR3 contains 16 residues. Trimming stripped 5 bases from V and 5 bases from J, with 19 bases between. CDR3 DNA sequence: TGTGCCAGCAGTCGCCGACCGGGGGGCCCACACAATGAGCAGTTCTTC. Translated, it gives CASSRRPGGPHNEQFF.

This clonotype was counted only a few times. V and J are TRBV6-5 and TRBJ2-7, with D perhaps TRBD1 (5 bases). V was trimmed by 2 bases and J by 2 bases, leaving 13 bases between them. CDR3 size: 15 residues. Germline loops: CDR1 MNHEY, CDR2 SVGAGI. The CDR3 bases are TGTGCCAGCAGTTACGGTCAGGGATCCACCTACGAGCAGTACTTC. Its protein is CASSYGQGSTYEQYF.

In its sample, this clonotype was seen a few times. The genes are TRBV28 and TRBJ2-7; TRBD2 matches at 15 bases. The CDR3 runs to 16 residues. Germline CDR1 MDHEN, CDR2 SYDVKM. J was trimmed by 4 bases and V by 5 bases; bases with no gene match: 6. The CDR3 sequence is CASSPQGTSGRYEQYF. For the CDR3, the DNA is TGTGCCAGCAGTCCTCAGGGGACTAGCGGGAGGTACGAGCAGTACTTC. Using reference TRBV28 and TRBJ2-7 for the parts outside the CDR3, the full variable domain is DVKVTQSSRYLVKRTGEKVFLECVQDMDHENMFWYRQDPGLGLRLIYFSYDVKMKEKGDIPEGYSVSREKKERFSLILESASTNQTSMYLCASSPQGTSGRYEQYFGPGTRLTVT.

This clonotype was recorded at least ten times. The chain couples TRBV29-1 to TRBJ2-3; 13 bases map to TRBD2. Germline V gene data show CDR1 as SQVTM and CDR2 as ANQGSEA. J gave up 6 bases and V 0 bases, and 6 bases lay outside the gene matches. CDR3 length equals 16 residues. The CDR3 region is CSVEDRLAGGTDTQYF. The CDR3 DNA follows: TGCAGCGTTGAAGATCGACTAGCGGGAGGTACGGATACGCAGTATTTT.

This clonotype was counted ten times or more. V usage is TRBV29-1 and J usage is TRBJ2-1; the D gene could be TRBD1 or TRBD2 (7 bases each). V shed 5 bases and J shed 8 bases, with 22 bases lying between them. From germline, CDR1 is SQVTM and CDR2 ANQGSEA. The CDR3 consists of 15 residues. Written as DNA, the CDR3 is TGCAGCGTTCAGGGGGGGGGGCGTCACACACATGAGCAGTTCTTC. This encodes CSVQGGGRHTHEQFF.

This clonotype has at least ten counts. V and J are TRBV20-1 and TRBJ1-2; D is uncertain. CDR1 and CDR2 (germline): DFQATT, SNEGSKA (reference sequence). Trimming pared 7 bases from V and 4 bases from J, leaving 7 bases between. The CDR3 is 10 amino acids. CDR3 protein: CSGGPYGYTF. In nucleotides, the CDR3 is TGCAGTGGAGGCCCCTATGGCTACACCTTC.

There are many counts of this clonotype. The chain has TRBV7-6 and TRBJ2-7; D uncertain. Germline CDR1 SGHVS, CDR2 FNYEAQ. Trimming shortened V by 1 base and J by 2 bases, and 15 bases separated the two germline ends. The CDR3 consists of 16 residues. CDR3 nucleotides: TGTGCCAGCAGCTTAGGGGCCGGCATAGGGACCTACGAGCAGTACTTC. This gives the protein CASSLGAGIGTYEQYF.

This clonotype was counted at least ten times. V usage is TRBV7-9 and J usage is TRBJ2-7; the match to TRBD1 covers 8 bases. With V trimmed by 3 bases and J by 4 bases, 8 bases remained unmatched. The CDR3 contains 15 residues. Germline-derived CDR1 and CDR2 are SEHNR and FQNEAQ (reference sequence). CDR3 sequence (DNA): TGTGCCAGCAGCTTGGCCGCAGGGGGCGGATACGAGCAGTACTTC. Its protein is CASSLAAGGGYEQYF.

About this clonotype: A much larger clone lies a single base off, so this may be a read error. The CDR3 DNA follows: TGTGCCAGCAGCTCCCAAGACAGTTCCGAGCAGTACTTC. This sequence encodes CASSSQDSSEQYF. This rearrangement joins TRBV11-2 to TRBJ2-7; the D gene is possibly TRBD1 (5 bases). Trimming stripped 4 bases from V and 6 bases from J, with 13 bases between. This CDR3 region has 13 residues. Germline loops: CDR1 SGHAT, CDR2 FQNNGV.

Concerning this clonotype: This may be a read error: a much more frequent sequence differs by one nucleotide. The chain links TRBV5-1 to TRBJ2-2; D not certain. In germline, CDR1 is SGHRS, CDR2 YFSETQ. The CDR3 covers 13 residues. CDR3 DNA: TGCGCCAACAGCTTGCTCGACACCGGGGAGCTGTTTTTT. It yields the protein CANSLLDTGELFF.

A word on this clonotype: Its ends do not fully match the called genes, so a read error is possible. V usage is TRBV15 and J usage is TRBJ1-6; D is undetermined. The CDR3 covers 14 residues. Germline lookup yields CDR1 LNHNV and CDR2 YYDKDF (reference sequence). The DNA of the CDR3 is TGTACCACCAGCAGAGGTCGTGGTCCGGAGGCCCTCCACTTT. Protein product: CTTSRGRGPEALHF.

On this clonotype itself: An end of the junction differs from the germline gene, which may be a read error. The chain employs TRBV7-3 and TRBJ2-6, with D perhaps matching TRBD1 or TRBD2 (6 bases each). Germline CDR1 reads SGHTA; CDR2 reads FQGTGA. The CDR3 is 18 amino acids. Here the CDR3 DNA reads TGTGCCAACAGCCCAAGGGGGGACGTCAGCTCTGGGGCCCACGTCCTGACTTTC. This codes for CANSPRGDVSSGAHVLTF.

As for this clonotype: One end of the junction varies from germline; a read error may be responsible. The genes are TRBV11-2 and TRBJ2-5; 12 bases align to TRBD2. CDR1 is SGHAT, CDR2 FQNNGV, per germline. The CDR3 length is 14 residues. In DNA, the CDR3 is TGTGCCAGCAGCTTAGAATCTAGCGGGAGGGGGCAACACTTC. This codes for CASSLESSGRGQHF.

In this sample, this clonotype turned up many times. This chain uses TRBV6-5 with TRBJ1-2, with D maybe TRBD1 (6 bases). The CDR3 sequence is 13 residues long. CDR1 is MNHEY, CDR2 SVGAGI, per germline. Trimming pared 5 bases from V and 3 bases from J, leaving 10 bases between. The CDR3 nucleotides read TGTGCCAGCAGTCCAGGGGCGGACTATGGCTACACCTTC. Protein sequence: CASSPGADYGYTF.

In its sample, this clonotype was seen many times. The chain combines TRBV19 with TRBJ2-1; 9 nucleotides line up with TRBD2. Germline loops: CDR1 LNHDA, CDR2 SQIVND (reference sequence). This CDR3 spans 14 amino acids. V was pared by 7 bases and J by 6 bases, with 7 bases of the junction left unmatched. CDR3 nucleotide sequence: TGTGCCAGTATAGCGGGAGAAAGTAGCAATGAGCAGTTCTTC. Amino acid sequence: CASIAGESSNEQFF.

The J gene is TRBJ2-3, the V gene TRBV2, with D possibly TRBD2 on 9 matching bases. Germline assignment: CDR1 SNHLY and CDR2 FYNNEI. The CDR3 extends over 16 amino acids. Deletions cut 7 bases from V and 4 bases from J, with 21 bases between. The CDR3 nucleotides read TGTGCCAGCAAAGAGACAGGGGCGGGGGGGTCAGATACGCAGTATTTT. Amino acid sequence: CASKETGAGGSDTQYF.

This clonotype appeared a single time. A much larger clonotype is one base distant, so this may be a read error. The rearrangement uses TRBV3-1 and TRBJ2-5, with 10 bases that match TRBD2. V trimming: 6 bases; J trimming: 7 bases; junction bases outside the gene matches: 5. CDR1 is LGHDT, CDR2 YNNKEL, per germline (reference sequence). This CDR3 is 13 amino acids long. This CDR3 reads CASRVAGGVTQYF. CDR3 DNA sequence: TGTGCCAGCAGGGTAGCGGGAGGAGTGACCCAGTACTTC.

As concerns this clonotype: This may come from a read error, since a much larger clone is one base off. The CDR3: CATSESGTGSGGEQSF. DNA for the CDR3: TGTGCCACCAGTGAATCCGGGACAGGGTCGGGAGGCGAGCAGTCCTTC. This chain connects TRBV24-1 to TRBJ2-1, with 9 bases lining up with TRBD1. Looked up from germline, CDR1 is KGHDR and CDR2 is SFDVKD. This CDR3 has 16 amino acids.

This clonotype was seen at least ten times. V usage is TRBV20-1 and J usage is TRBJ2-2, with a tentative D call TRBD1 (5 bases). V shed 6 bases and J shed 4 bases, with 18 bases lying between them. This CDR3 comprises 15 residues. The germline V gene has CDR1 DFQATT and CDR2 SNEGSKA (reference sequence). For the CDR3, the DNA is TGCAGTGCCTCCCCCCGAGGACAAGTCACCGGGGAGCTGTTTTTT. This encodes CSASPRGQVTGELFF.

The chain combines TRBV7-8 with TRBJ2-2; D might be TRBD2 (6 bases). Germline-derived CDR1 and CDR2 are SGHVS and FQNEAQ. V lost 7 bases to trimming and J lost 7 bases, with 25 bases between them. The CDR3 runs 17 residues. CDR3 sequence: CASTLPGGANRGGELFF. CDR3 DNA sequence: TGTGCCAGCACCCTCCCAGGAGGGGCGAACCGGGGCGGGGAGCTGTTTTTT.

This clonotype has just a few counts. The chain recombines TRBV3-1 with TRBJ2-3; a possible D gene is TRBD2 (5 bases). CDR1 LGHDT and CDR2 YNNKEL come from the germline V gene (reference sequence). The CDR3 is 16 amino acids. The germline V and J ends were trimmed by 3 bases and 3 bases, with 16 bases remaining between them. The CDR3 sequence is CASSQGSHWVTDTQYF. The CDR3, as DNA: TGTGCCAGCAGCCAGGGGAGCCATTGGGTGACAGATACGCAGTATTTT.

This clonotype was detected many times. This rearrangement joins TRBV15 to TRBJ2-3; a possible D gene is TRBD2 (6 bases). Germline V gives CDR1 LNHNV, CDR2 YYDKDF (reference sequence). The germline V and J ends were trimmed by 1 base and 8 bases, with 10 bases remaining between them. The CDR3 is made up of 13 amino acids. CDR3 loop: CATSRAAGSTQYF. CDR3 DNA sequence: TGTGCCACCAGCAGAGCGGCGGGAAGTACGCAGTATTTT.

This rearrangement joins TRBV5-1 to TRBJ1-1, with D unclear. V shed 0 bases and J shed 7 bases, with 16 bases lying between them. This CDR3 region has 15 residues. In germline, CDR1 is SGHRS, CDR2 YFSETQ. The CDR3 sequence is CASSLGHSWSSEAFF. The CDR3 DNA reads as TGCGCCAGCAGCTTGGGACATTCCTGGTCGAGTGAAGCTTTCTTT.

Only a few counts were recorded for this clonotype. This chain uses TRBV2 with TRBJ2-1, with TRBD1 identical over 7 bases. V shed 8 bases and J 3 bases; nucleotides not matched to a gene: 10. The CDR3 length is 15 residues. Germline V gene lookup returns CDR1 SNHLY and CDR2 FYNNEI. CDR3 in DNA: TGTGCCAGCTCACCAGAACGGGACAGCTACAATGAGCAGTTCTTC. Its protein product is CASSPERDSYNEQFF.

This clonotype has at least ten counts. The V gene is TRBV6-5, the J gene TRBJ2-5, with 8 bases aligning to TRBD1. Trimming cost V 4 bases and J 5 bases; bases outside gene matches: 12. This CDR3 region has 16 residues. The germline CDR1 and CDR2 sequences are MNHEY and SVGAGI. CDR3 amino acids: CASSSSPAGGGETQYF. CDR3 sequence (DNA): TGTGCCAGCAGTTCGTCGCCAGCAGGGGGCGGGGAGACCCAGTACTTC.

V and J are TRBV24-1 and TRBJ1-2, with a tentative D call TRBD1 (6 bases). CDR1 and CDR2 from the germline V gene are KGHDR and SFDVKD. CDR3 size: 15 residues. Deletions cut 2 bases from V and 6 bases from J, with 15 bases between. CDR3 region: CATSDSSGVMHGYTF. The CDR3 DNA sequence: TGTGCCACCAGTGATTCCTCAGGGGTAATGCATGGCTACACCTTC.